This T cell receptor (beta chain) was recorded in a study of cytomegalovirus exposure and HLA in healthy donors. The primer mix had 60 Vbeta and 13 Jbeta primers. Assay: immunoSEQ multiplex PCR; the TCRdb copy retains only in-frame clones and omits some. The data show about 150,000 clones, approximately 69% seen once. This CDR3 is built from 15 residues. CDR1 and CDR2 (germline): MNHEY, SVGAGI. This clone has only a few counts. The junction shows a germline mismatch at one end, possibly a read error. The sequenced material came from PBMCs. The V call is TRBV6-5, the J call TRBJ1-2, with 10 bases that match TRBD1. The source of this sequence is a man aged 25-45 years in good health and CMV-seronegative. The CDR3 DNA sequence: TGTGCCAGCAGTCCCCAGGGACAGGGGTACTATGGCTACCCCTTC. Protein sequence: CASSPQGQGYYGYPF.